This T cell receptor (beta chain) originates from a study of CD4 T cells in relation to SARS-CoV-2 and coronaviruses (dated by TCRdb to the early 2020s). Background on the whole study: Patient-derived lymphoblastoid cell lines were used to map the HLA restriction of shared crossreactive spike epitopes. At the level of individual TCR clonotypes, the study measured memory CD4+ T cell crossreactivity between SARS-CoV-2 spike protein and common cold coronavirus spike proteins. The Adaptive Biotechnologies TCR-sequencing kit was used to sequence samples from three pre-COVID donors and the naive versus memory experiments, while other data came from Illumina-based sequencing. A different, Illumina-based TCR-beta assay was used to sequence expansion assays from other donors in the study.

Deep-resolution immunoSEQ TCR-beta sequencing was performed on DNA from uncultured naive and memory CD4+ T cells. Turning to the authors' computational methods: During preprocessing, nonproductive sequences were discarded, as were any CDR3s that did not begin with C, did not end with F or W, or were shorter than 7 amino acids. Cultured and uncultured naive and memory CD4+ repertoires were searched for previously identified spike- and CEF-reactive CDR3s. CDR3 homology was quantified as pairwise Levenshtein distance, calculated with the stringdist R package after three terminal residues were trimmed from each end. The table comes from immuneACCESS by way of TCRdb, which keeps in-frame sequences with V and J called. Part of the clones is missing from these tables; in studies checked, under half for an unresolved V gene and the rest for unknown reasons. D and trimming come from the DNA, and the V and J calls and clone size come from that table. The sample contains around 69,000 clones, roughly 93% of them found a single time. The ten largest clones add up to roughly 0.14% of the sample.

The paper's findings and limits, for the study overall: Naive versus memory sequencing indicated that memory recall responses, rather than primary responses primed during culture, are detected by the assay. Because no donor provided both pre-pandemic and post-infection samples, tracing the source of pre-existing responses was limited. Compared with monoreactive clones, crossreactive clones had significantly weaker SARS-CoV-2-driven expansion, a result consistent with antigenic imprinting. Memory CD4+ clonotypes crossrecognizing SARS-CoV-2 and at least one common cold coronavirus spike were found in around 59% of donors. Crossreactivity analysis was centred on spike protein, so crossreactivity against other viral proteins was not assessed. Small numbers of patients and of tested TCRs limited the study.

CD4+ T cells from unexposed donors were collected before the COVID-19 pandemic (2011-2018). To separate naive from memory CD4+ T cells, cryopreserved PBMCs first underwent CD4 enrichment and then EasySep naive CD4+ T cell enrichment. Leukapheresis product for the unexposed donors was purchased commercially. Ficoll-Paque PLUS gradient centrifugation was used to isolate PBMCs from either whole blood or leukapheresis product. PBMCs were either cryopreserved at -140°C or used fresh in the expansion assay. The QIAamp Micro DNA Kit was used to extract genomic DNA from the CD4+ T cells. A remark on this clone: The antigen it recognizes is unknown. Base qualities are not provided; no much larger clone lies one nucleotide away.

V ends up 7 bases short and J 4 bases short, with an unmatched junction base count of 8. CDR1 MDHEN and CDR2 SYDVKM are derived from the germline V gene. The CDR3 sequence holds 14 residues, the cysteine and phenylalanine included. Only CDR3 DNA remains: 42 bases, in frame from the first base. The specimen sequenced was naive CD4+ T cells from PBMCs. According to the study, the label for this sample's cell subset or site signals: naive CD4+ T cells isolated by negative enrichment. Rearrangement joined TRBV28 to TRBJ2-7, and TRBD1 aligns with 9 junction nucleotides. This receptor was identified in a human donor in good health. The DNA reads TGTGCCAGCACCCCGGGACAGGGAAGATACGAGCAGTACTTC. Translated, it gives CASTPGQGRYEQYF.